This T cell receptor (beta chain) was recorded in a study of early T cells in non-severe SARS-CoV-2 infection (dated by TCRdb to the early 2020s). For the study in its entirety: Because TCR sequencing relied on bulk RNA taken from unsorted whole blood, pairing of alpha and beta chains was not possible.

Set within a cohort of healthcare workers in London, UK, this nested case-control study involved weekly PCR testing of nasopharyngeal swabs along with blood sampling. Healthcare workers were enrolled in the week of the UK lockdown, from 23 to 31 March 2020, and were followed every week for up to 16 weeks. The method was 5' RACE. TCRdb shows the sequencer as NextSeq 500. Unique molecular identifiers were attached to individual cDNA molecules in the TCR library protocol so that sequencing error and PCR bias could be corrected. TCR alpha and beta chains were both sequenced, and the abundances of alpha and beta sequences in each sample were closely correlated with each other. On the authors' methods: Decombinator V4 was used to annotate the V gene, J gene and CDR3 of the TCR sequences. Expanded TCRs were defined as changing significantly between any two time points under a Poisson model with p below 0.0001. Abundances of TCRs were expressed as counts per million after normalisation to the total number of TCRs sequenced in each sample. TRAV1-2 paired with TRAJ12, TRAJ20 or TRAJ33 defined MAIT TCRs, while TRAV10 paired with TRAJ18 defined iNKT TCRs. VDJdb, accessed 1 November 2021, was searched for CMV, EBV and SARS-CoV-2 annotated TCRs, excluding TCRs annotated for multiple antigens. TCRdb redid the processing of the public reads, applying fastp at Q25 and MiXCR, and retained in-frame beta chains. Duplicate CDR3 protein sequences are folded into a single record with the most common DNA and genes. Clone size and V and J calls follow TCRdb, not the original study. The sample yields fewer than 55,000 distinct CDR3 sequences; almost 7.5% were counted once. The ten largest account for 6.5% to 9.5% of the sample.

CDR1 and CDR2, looked up from the germline V gene, are MNHNS and SASEGT. The CDR3 goes from the cysteine to the phenylalanine over 18 residues. Kept here is only the CDR3 DNA, which spans 54 bases and is read in frame from base 1. Clipping removes 8 bases from V and 2 bases from J, with 15 as the unmatched junction base count. In the case of this clonotype: Its recognized antigen is unknown. Base qualities are not provided; no much larger clone lies one nucleotide away.

What the study reported, not specific to this receptor: VDJdb matching was skewed toward anti-spike CD8 responses and likely underestimated virus-specific expansions, missing private and CD4 specificities.

Sequences were obtained from whole blood. This TCR derives from an adult who was a healthcare worker with PCR-confirmed SARS-CoV-2 infection or an uninfected control (not recorded which). The chain uses TRBV6-1 and TRBJ2-1, and 10 junction bases match TRBD2. In nucleotide form, the sequence is TGTGCCAGCTCCCAGAAGCGGGGGGGCCCTAATCCCTACAATGAGCAGTTCTTC. The translation is CASSQKRGGPNPYNEQFF.